This T cell receptor beta chain was sequenced in a study of T-cell memory formation after mild COVID-19. The CDR3 is 15 amino acids. Germline CDR1 reads SEHNR; CDR2 reads FQNEAQ (reference sequence). Trimming removed 2 bases at V and 0 bases at J, with 10 bases between. Via MiXCR, TCRdb re-called the 5' RACE reads, giving one row per CDR3 protein. There are around 140,000 distinct CDR3 sequences in the sample; about 5.5% occur only once, and approximately 2.2% lies in the top ten. There are many counts of this clonotype. The chain carries TRBV7-9 and TRBJ1-1; D is undetermined. The receptor's source is an adult woman who had mild COVID-19 (a few samples of this study predate the infection). Cell type and time point are not known. The sequencing input was PBMCs or a T cell subset sorted from them (not recorded which). The CDR3 loop reads CASSLRHGMNTEAFF. The CDR3 DNA reads as TGTGCCAGCAGCTTACGACACGGAATGAACACTGAAGCTTTCTTT.